This T cell receptor (beta chain) was sequenced for a study of cytomegalovirus exposure and HLA in healthy donors. Findings and caveats of the study: Later on, an analysis tied roughly 17,000 TCR beta sequences to HLA alleles at 0.05 false discovery rate. Later analysis demonstrated an association between a missense DCLRE1C variant and TCR beta V- and J-gene trimming.

The CDR3 runs to 16 residues. This clone is a singleton in its sample. The target antigen is unknown. It was with 60 Vbeta and 13 Jbeta primers that the PCR ran. The repertoire was sequenced with immunoSEQ multiplex PCR; TCRdb's copy has only in-frame clones and lacks some. The data contain 150,000 to 200,000 clones, around 85% of them singletons. This sequence joins TRBV21-1 and TRBJ2-5; the table's D call, TRBD2, has no DNA check behind it. TRBV21-1 is reported as a pseudogene. Material for sequencing was PBMCs. This clonotype was obtained from a man aged 18 to 29 in good health and CMV-seronegative. The CDR3 region has the DNA TGTGCCAGCAGCACCCCCCCTGGGGGGGTCGGCGGGACCCAGTACTTC. It codes for CASSTPPGGVGGTQYF.